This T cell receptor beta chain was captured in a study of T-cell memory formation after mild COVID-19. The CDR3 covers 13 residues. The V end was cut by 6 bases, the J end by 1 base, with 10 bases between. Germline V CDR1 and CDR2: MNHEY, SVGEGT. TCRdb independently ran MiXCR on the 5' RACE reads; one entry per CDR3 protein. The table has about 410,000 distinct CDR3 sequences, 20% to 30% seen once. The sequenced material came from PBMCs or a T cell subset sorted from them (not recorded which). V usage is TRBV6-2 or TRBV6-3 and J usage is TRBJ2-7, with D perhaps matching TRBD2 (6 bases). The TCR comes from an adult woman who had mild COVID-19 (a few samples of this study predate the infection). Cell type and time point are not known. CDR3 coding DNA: TGTGCCAGCAGATATAGCGGATCCTACGAGCAGTACTTC. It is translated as CASRYSGSYEQYF.